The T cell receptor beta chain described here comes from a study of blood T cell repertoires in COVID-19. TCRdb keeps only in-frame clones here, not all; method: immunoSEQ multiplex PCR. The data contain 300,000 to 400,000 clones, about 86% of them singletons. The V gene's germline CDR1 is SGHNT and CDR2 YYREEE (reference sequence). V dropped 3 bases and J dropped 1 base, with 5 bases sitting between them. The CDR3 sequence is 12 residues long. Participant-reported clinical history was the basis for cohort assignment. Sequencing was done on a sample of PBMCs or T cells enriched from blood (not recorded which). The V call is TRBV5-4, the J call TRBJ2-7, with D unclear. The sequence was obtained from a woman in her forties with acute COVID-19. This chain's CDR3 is CASSYQSYEQYF. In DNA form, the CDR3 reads TGTGCCAGCAGCTACCAGTCCTACGAGCAGTACTTC.